Below are 5 T cell receptor beta chains sequenced from a single sample in a study of blood T cell repertoires in COVID-19. TCRdb keeps only in-frame clones here, not all; method: immunoSEQ multiplex PCR. This sample has approximately 300,000 clones; about 89% occur once, and the top ten carry roughly 6.7%. The material sequenced was peripheral blood. The receptors here all came from a man aged 18 to 30 who had recovered from COVID-19.

This chain uses TRBV7-2 with TRBJ2-7; 12 bases map to TRBD2. The junction had 10 bases not matched to a gene; V was cut back by 4 bases and J by 6 bases. There are 16 residues in the CDR3. From germline, CDR1 is SGHTA and CDR2 FQGNSA. CDR3 residues: CASSSTRLAGVGEQYF. CDR3 nucleotides: TGTGCCAGCAGCTCCACCCGACTAGCGGGGGTCGGCGAGCAGTACTTC.

The chain recombines TRBV5-1 with TRBJ2-7; 8 bases match TRBD1. V shed 0 bases and J 6 bases; nucleotides not matched to a gene: 2. Germline CDR1 SGHRS, CDR2 YFSETQ. There are 13 residues in the CDR3. CDR3: CASSLGQGSEQYF. In DNA, the CDR3 is TGCGCCAGCAGCTTGGGACAGGGGAGCGAGCAGTACTTC.

Only one count was recorded for this clone. The chain recombines TRBV6-2 or TRBV6-3 with TRBJ1-1, with TRBD1 matching over 11 bases. The CDR3 contains 21 residues. V lost 4 bases, J lost 5 bases, and 24 bases stayed unmatched. Germline V CDR1 and CDR2: MNHEY, SVGEGT. CDR3 loop: CASSSLRLRGQGAPRMTEAFF. The CDR3, as DNA: TGTGCCAGCAGTTCCCTCCGACTACGTGGACAGGGGGCGCCGAGAATGACTGAAGCTTTCTTT.

V is TRBV4-1 and J is TRBJ2-1, with 10 nucleotides matching TRBD2. CDR1 MGHRA and CDR2 YSYEKL come from the germline V gene. J gave up 2 bases and V 0 bases, and 4 bases lay outside the gene matches. The CDR3 has 17 residues. The CDR3 coding sequence is TGCGCCAGCAGCCAAGAAGAAGCGGGGGGGCCCTACAATGAGCAGTTCTTC. It is translated as CASSQEEAGGPYNEQFF.

V is TRBV6-5 and J is TRBJ1-5, with 8 positions matching TRBD1. Looked up from germline, CDR1 is MNHEY and CDR2 is SVGAGI. The CDR3 runs 16 residues. The J segment lost 4 bases and the V segment lost 4 bases, leaving 9 bases of the junction unmatched. The CDR3 is CASSSWTGMANQPQHF. The CDR3 region has the DNA TGTGCCAGCAGTTCCTGGACAGGGATGGCTAATCAGCCCCAGCATTTT.